The 6 T cell receptor beta chains below come from one sample, sequenced in a study of cytomegalovirus exposure and HLA in healthy donors. PCR amplification relied on 60 Vbeta primers (plus 13 Jbeta primers). TCRdb's table, derived via immunoSEQ multiplex PCR, lists solely in-frame clones and lacks some. In the table there are 80,000 to 100,000 clones, 79% of which are singletons. Sequencing was done on a sample of PBMCs. Receptors originate from a male donor in good health and CMV-seropositive.

J is TRBJ2-7 and V is TRBV7-9, with D possibly being TRBD1 (6 bases). V was pared by 5 bases and J by 1 base, with 9 bases between. Germline V gene lookup returns CDR1 SEHNR and CDR2 FQNEAQ (reference sequence). The CDR3 totals 13 residues. The CDR3 DNA is TGTGCCAGCAGCCGAGGGGGTTCCTACGAGCAGTACTTC. It translates to CASSRGGSYEQYF.

The chain joins TRBV19 to TRBJ1-5; no firm D call. Germline CDR1 reads LNHDA; CDR2 reads SQIVND (reference sequence). Trimming took 0 bases from V and 7 from J, leaving 10 bases between them. This CDR3 comprises 14 residues. CDR3 coding DNA: TGTGCCAGTAGTATAGAGGCACAGACGCAGCCCCAGCATTTT. This codes for CASSIEAQTQPQHF.

The chain combines TRBV30 with TRBJ1-5; 8 positions agree with TRBD1. The CDR3 has 15 amino acids. J lost 6 bases, V lost 1 base, and 8 bases had no gene match. Germline-derived CDR1 and CDR2 are GTSNPN and SVGIG (reference sequence). CDR3 sequence (DNA): TGTGCCTGGAGTGATGTGCAGGGGGCCGCTCAGCCCCAGCATTTT. Protein product: CAWSDVQGAAQPQHF. Combining the CDR3 with reference TRBV30 and TRBJ1-5 gives the whole variable domain SQTIHQWPATLVQPVGSPLSLECTVEGTSNPNLYWYRQAAGRGLQLLFYSVGIGQISSEVPQNLSASRPQDRQFILSSKKLLLSDSGFYLCAWSDVQGAAQPQHFGDGTRLSIL.

V gene TRBV6-6 combines with J gene TRBJ2-2, with TRBD2 matching 7 bases. The CDR3 has 16 residues. Germline trimming cut 4 bases from V and 0 bases from J; bases unmatched to any gene: 5. Per germline, CDR1 MNHNY and CDR2 SVGAGI (reference sequence). The CDR3 sequence: CASSWLGLPNTGELFF. The CDR3 DNA sequence: TGTGCCAGCAGTTGGCTGGGACTACCGAACACCGGGGAGCTGTTTTTT.

The rearrangement uses TRBV6-1 and TRBJ2-7, with 7 bases lining up with TRBD2. In germline, CDR1 is MNHNS, CDR2 SASEGT. V lost 8 bases to trimming and J lost 0 bases; unmatched junction nucleotides: 4. This CDR3 is 13 amino acids long. The CDR3 DNA follows: TGTGCCAGCGGGCGCGGGGGCTCCTACGAGCAGTACTTC. This gives the protein CASGRGGSYEQYF.

The J gene is TRBJ2-3, the V gene TRBV2; 14 nucleotides align to TRBD2. J was trimmed by 6 bases and V by 4 bases; bases with no gene match: 3. The germline CDR1 and CDR2 sequences are SNHLY and FYNNEI. The CDR3 runs to 15 residues. CDR3 sequence: CASSAGLAGVDTQYF. For the CDR3, the DNA is TGTGCCAGCAGTGCGGGACTAGCGGGGGTGGATACGCAGTATTTT.